The rows below give T cell receptor beta chains drawn from one sample of a study of shared clonotypes between healthy human individuals. Sequencing was performed with immunoSEQ multiplex PCR; in TCRdb, only in-frame clones are kept and a portion is missing. The table lists about 1.5 million clones, under 99% of them singletons, with approximately 0.45% in the top ten. Sequenced sample: naive CD4+ T cells sorted from blood. These receptor sequences come from a man aged 30 to 39 in good health. Both conserved end residues are part of each CDR3. The order of the fields is D gene, V gene, J gene, CDR3 DNA, CDR3 protein. D genes are given only for firm matches.

D: .
V: TRBV12-5
J: TRBJ1-1
DNA: TGTGCTAGTGGTTTGGTACTAAGAGGGGACCCTAACGGACCTGAAGCTTTCTTT
CDR3: CASGLVLRGDPNGPEAFF

D: TRBD1
V: TRBV5-1
J: TRBJ1-2
DNA: TGCGCCAGCAGCGCGGCGGGACAGAAGTTAAACTATGGCTACACCTTC
CDR3: CASSAAGQKLNYGYTF

D: .
V: TRBV5-6
J: TRBJ2-6
DNA: TGTGCCAGCAGCTTCTCTGGGGCCAACGTCCTGACTTTC
CDR3: CASSFSGANVLTF

D: TRBD1
V: TRBV7-9
J: TRBJ2-1
DNA: TGTGCCAGCAGCTTAGTTTATCGGACAGGGAAGGGCAATGAGCAGTTCTTC
CDR3: CASSLVYRTGKGNEQFF

D: .
V: TRBV5-5
J: TRBJ2-7
DNA: TGTGCCAGCAGCTTGGAGCCCCAGCCTCCCCTCTACGAGCAGTACTTC
CDR3: CASSLEPQPPLYEQYF

D: .
V: TRBV12-2
J: TRBJ2-1
DNA: TGTGCAAGTCGCCACACCTCCCGACAGGGGGCTTACAATGAGCAGTTCTTC
CDR3: CASRHTSRQGAYNEQFF

D: TRBD2
V: TRBV5-4
J: TRBJ2-1
DNA: TGTGCCAGCAGCCAGGGACTAGCGGGAGGTAACAATGAGCAGTTCTTC
CDR3: CASSQGLAGGNNEQFF

D: TRBD1
V: TRBV30
J: TRBJ2-2
DNA: TGTGCCTGGAGAGCCGGGACAGGGGTAGCCGGGGAGCTGTTTTTT
CDR3: CAWRAGTGVAGELFF

D: TRBD2
V: TRBV7-6
J: TRBJ2-3
DNA: TGTGCCAGCAGCTTCAGAGTTGGGCGGGAGACTAGCACAGATACGCAGTATTTT
CDR3: CASSFRVGRETSTDTQYF

D: .
V: TRBV4-3
J: TRBJ2-5
DNA: TGCGCCAGCAGCTATGGCACGTCAGAGACCCAGTACTTC
CDR3: CASSYGTSETQYF